A selection of T cell receptor beta chains follows, all from one sample in a study of blood T cell repertoires in COVID-19. This table comes from immunoSEQ multiplex PCR, and its TCRdb copy is limited to in-frame clones, with some not included. The sample holds fewer than 400,000 clones; 85% are singletons and the top ten take 1.5% to 2%. Sequencing was done on a sample of PBMCs or T cells enriched from blood (not recorded which). The receptors stem from a woman aged 30 to 39 who had been exposed to COVID-19. Both conserved end residues are part of each CDR3. D genes are given only for firm matches. For some rows the clone size is stated as once, few or many, or as a class when expanded; others skip it.

CDR3,DNA,V,size,D,J
CASGNSGAYEQYF,TGTGCCAGCGGCAATTCCGGGGCCTACGAGCAGTACTTC,TRBV7-9,-,-,TRBJ2-7
CASSQGSNQPQHF,TGTGCCAGCAGCCAGGGGTCTAATCAGCCCCAGCATTTT,TRBV6-4,-,-,TRBJ1-5
CASRGQGLEAFF,TGTGCCAGCAGAGGACAGGGACTAGAAGCTTTCTTT,TRBV9,-,TRBD1,TRBJ1-1
CATSREGTGAVDEQYF,TGTGCCACCAGCAGAGAAGGGACAGGGGCGGTCGACGAGCAGTACTTC,TRBV15,-,TRBD1,TRBJ2-7
CASSLTRASISNGYTF,TGTGCCAGCAGCTTAACCAGGGCTTCTATCTCAAATGGCTACACCTTC,TRBV11-2,few,-,TRBJ1-2
CASSGGQGAEKLFF,TGTGCCAGCAGCGGGGGGCAGGGTGCAGAAAAACTGTTTTTT,TRBV9,-,-,TRBJ1-4
CSAGGSSGYTF,TGCAGTGCAGGGGGATCGTCTGGCTACACCTTC,TRBV20-1,-,-,TRBJ1-2
CASSQTGQGGGYTF,TGTGCCAGCAGTCAAACAGGACAGGGCGGTGGCTACACCTTC,TRBV2,-,TRBD1,TRBJ1-2
CSVGADGVNEKLFF,TGCAGCGTTGGCGCCGACGGGGTAAATGAAAAACTGTTTTTT,TRBV29-1,-,-,TRBJ1-4
CASSRSTGGNRNSPLHF,TGTGCCAGTAGTAGATCGACAGGGGGCAATAGGAATTCACCCCTCCACTTT,TRBV19,-,TRBD1,TRBJ1-6
CASSHRGQADTQYF,TGTGCCAGCAGTCACAGGGGGCAAGCAGATACGCAGTATTTT,TRBV6-5,-,TRBD1,TRBJ2-3
CASTLGEGNTEAFF,TGTGCCAGCACGTTGGGGGAGGGGAACACTGAAGCTTTCTTT,TRBV7-9,once,-,TRBJ1-1
CASSPEERYEQYF,TGTGCCAGCAGTCCGGAGGAGAGGTACGAGCAGTACTTC,TRBV6-5,-,-,TRBJ2-7
CASSERGGRNTIYF,TGTGCCAGCAGTGAAAGAGGGGGCAGAAACACCATATATTTT,TRBV6-1,-,TRBD1,TRBJ1-3
CASSTVLGSTYEQYF,TGTGCCAGTAGTACAGTTCTCGGGAGCACCTACGAGCAGTACTTC,TRBV19,-,-,TRBJ2-7